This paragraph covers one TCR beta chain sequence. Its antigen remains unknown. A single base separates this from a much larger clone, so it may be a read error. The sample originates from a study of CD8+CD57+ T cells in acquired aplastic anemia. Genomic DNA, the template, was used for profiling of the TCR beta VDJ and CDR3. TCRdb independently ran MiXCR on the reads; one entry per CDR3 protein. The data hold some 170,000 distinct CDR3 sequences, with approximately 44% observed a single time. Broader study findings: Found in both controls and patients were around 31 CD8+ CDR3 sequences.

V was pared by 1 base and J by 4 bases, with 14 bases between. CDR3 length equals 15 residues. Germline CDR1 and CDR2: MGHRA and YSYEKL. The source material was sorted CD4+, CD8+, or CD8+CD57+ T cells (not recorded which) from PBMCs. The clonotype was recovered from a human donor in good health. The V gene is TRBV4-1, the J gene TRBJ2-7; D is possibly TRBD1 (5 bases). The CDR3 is CASSQVSGAFYEQYF. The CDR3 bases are TGCGCCAGCAGCCAAGTATCTGGGGCATTTTACGAGCAGTACTTC.